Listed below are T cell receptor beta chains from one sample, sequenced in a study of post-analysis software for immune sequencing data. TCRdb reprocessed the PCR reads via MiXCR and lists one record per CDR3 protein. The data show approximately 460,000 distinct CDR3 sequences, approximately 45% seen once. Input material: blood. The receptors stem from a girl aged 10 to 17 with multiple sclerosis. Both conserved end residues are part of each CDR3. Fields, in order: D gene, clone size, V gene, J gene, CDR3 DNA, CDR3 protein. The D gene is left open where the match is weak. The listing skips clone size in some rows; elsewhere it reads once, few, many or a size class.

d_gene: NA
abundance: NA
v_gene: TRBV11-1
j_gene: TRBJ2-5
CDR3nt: TGTGCCAGCAGCTCGTGGGCAGGGACGTTCGGGGAGCAAGAGACCCAGTACTTC
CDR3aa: CASSSWAGTFGEQETQYF

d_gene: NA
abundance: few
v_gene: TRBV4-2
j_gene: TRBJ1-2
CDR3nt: TGTGCCAGCAGCCAAGAGGGGGACTTAGGAGCTAACTATGGCTACACCTTC
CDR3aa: CASSQEGDLGANYGYTF

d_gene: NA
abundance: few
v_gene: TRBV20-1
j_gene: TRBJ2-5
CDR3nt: TGCAGTGCTAGAGATCTAGTTGCTAGCGAGATGGAGACCCAGTACTTC
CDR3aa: CSARDLVASEMETQYF

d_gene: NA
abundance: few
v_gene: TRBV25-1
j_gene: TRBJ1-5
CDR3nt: TGTGCCAGCAGTGAATATGGGGCAGAATATCAGCCCCAGCATTTT
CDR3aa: CASSEYGAEYQPQHF

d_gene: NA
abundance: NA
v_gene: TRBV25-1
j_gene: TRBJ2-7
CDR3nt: TGTGCCAGCAGTGCCCCACTTCAGGGACGCCCGGCTTACGAGCAGTACTTC
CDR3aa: CASSAPLQGRPAYEQYF

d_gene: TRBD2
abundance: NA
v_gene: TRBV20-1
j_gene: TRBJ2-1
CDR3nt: TGCAGTGCCGGACTAGCGGGAGAAATTTGGAATGAGCAGTTCTTC
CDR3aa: CSAGLAGEIWNEQFF

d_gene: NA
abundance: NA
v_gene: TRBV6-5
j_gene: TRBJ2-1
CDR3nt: TGTGCCAGCAGTTCCCCCTCCCACGGGTGGAGCGATGAGCAGTTCTTC
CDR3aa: CASSSPSHGWSDEQFF

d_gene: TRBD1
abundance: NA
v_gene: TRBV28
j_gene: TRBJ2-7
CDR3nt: TGTGCCGGCAGGCAAGGGGGCGTTAAATACGAGCAGTACTTC
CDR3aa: CAGRQGGVKYEQYF

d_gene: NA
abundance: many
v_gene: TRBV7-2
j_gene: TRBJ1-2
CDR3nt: TGTGCCAGCAGCTCCCGGGGAGGGGAAAGCGGCTACACCTTC
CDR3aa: CASSSRGGESGYTF

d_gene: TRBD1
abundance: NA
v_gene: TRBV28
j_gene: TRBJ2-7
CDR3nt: TGTGCCACCCTAGGACAGGGGGCGGCCTACGAGCAGTACTTC
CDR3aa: CATLGQGAAYEQYF

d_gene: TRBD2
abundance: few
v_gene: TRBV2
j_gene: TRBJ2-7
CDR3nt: TGTGCCAGCAGTGACCGGAAGGGAAGACGGGAGGAACCCTACGAGCAGTACTTC
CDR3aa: CASSDRKGRREEPYEQYF

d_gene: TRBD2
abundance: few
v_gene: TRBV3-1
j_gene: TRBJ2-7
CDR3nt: TGTGCCAGCAGCGGGAGCGGGAGGAGCTCCTACGAGCAGTACTTC
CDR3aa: CASSGSGRSSYEQYF

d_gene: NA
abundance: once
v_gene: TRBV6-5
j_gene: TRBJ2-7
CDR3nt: TGTGCCAGCAGCCTCTGGGGCCGATCCTACGAGCAGTACTTC
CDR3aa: CASSLWGRSYEQYF

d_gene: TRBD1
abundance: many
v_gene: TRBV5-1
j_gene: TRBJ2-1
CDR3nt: TGCGCCAGCACCCCCTCTGGACAGGGGGGAGATGAGCAGTTCTTC
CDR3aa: CASTPSGQGGDEQFF

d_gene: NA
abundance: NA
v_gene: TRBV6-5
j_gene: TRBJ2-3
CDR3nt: TGTGCCAGCAGTTACCCTCCCCCAGATACGCAGTATTTT
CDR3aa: CASSYPPPDTQYF

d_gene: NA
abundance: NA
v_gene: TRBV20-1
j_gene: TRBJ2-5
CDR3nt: TGCAGTGCTAGGGACACCTCTCAGGAGACCCAGTACTTC
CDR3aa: CSARDTSQETQYF

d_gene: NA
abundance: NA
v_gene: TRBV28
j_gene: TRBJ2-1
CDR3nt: TGTGCCAGCAGTCCGGGACCAGAATACAATGAGCAGTTCTTC
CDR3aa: CASSPGPEYNEQFF

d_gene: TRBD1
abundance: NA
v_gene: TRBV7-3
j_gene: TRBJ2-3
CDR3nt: TGTGCCAGCAGCCAGGACAGGATAGGGGTGGGTACGCAGTATTTT
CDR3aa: CASSQDRIGVGTQYF

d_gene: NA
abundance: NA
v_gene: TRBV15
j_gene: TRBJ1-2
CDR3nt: TGTGCCACCAGCAGAGATCTTGGGTCGATTCCTAACTATGGCTACACCTTC
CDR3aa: CATSRDLGSIPNYGYTF

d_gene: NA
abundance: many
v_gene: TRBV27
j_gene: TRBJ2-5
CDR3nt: TGTGCCAGCAGTTTAGGCGGCTACGAGACCCAGTACTTC
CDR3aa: CASSLGGYETQYF

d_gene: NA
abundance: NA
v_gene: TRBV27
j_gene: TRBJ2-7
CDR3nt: TGTGCCAGCAGTATACACAGGGTAGGCGAGCAGTACTTC
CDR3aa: CASSIHRVGEQYF

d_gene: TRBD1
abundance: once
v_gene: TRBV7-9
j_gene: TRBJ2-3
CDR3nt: TGTGCCAGCAGAGACAGGGGAGCAACAGATACGCAGTATTTT
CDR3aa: CASRDRGATDTQYF

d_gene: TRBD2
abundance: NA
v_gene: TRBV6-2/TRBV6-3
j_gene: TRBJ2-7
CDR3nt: TGTGCCAGCAGTTACGTTAGCGGGAGTCTGGTTTACGAGCAGTACTTC
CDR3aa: CASSYVSGSLVYEQYF

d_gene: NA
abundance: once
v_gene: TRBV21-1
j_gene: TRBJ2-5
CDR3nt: TGTGCCAGCAGCAAAATTGGAAAACAAGAGACCCAGTACTTC
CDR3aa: CASSKIGKQETQYF

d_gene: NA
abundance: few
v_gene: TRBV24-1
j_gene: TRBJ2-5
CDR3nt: TGTGCCACCAGTGATGGGACTGACACTGCGCAAGAGACCCAGTACTTC
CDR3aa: CATSDGTDTAQETQYF

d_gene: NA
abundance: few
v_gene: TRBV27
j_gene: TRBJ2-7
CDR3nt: TGTGCCAGCACCCCGAGTGCGGGACTTCTACCCTACGAGCAGTACTTC
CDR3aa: CASTPSAGLLPYEQYF

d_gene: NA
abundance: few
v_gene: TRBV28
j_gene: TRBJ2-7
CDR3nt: TGTGCCAGCAGCCCCCGGCGGCCGTACCTTCGACATGGCGGCGACGAGCAGTACTTC
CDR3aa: CASSPRRPYLRHGGDEQYF

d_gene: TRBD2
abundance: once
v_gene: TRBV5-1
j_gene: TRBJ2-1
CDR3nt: TGCGCCAGCAGCTTGGAGGACGGGAGGTACAATGAGCAGTTCTTC
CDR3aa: CASSLEDGRYNEQFF

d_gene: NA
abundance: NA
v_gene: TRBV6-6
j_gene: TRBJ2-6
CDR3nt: TGTGCCTGCAGTTACGGAGGGTCTGGGGCCAACGTCCTGACTTTC
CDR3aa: CACSYGGSGANVLTF

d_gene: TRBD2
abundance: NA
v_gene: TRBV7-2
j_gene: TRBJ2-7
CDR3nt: TGTGCCAGCAGCTTCTCCGGGACTAGCGAGTACGAGCAGTACTTC
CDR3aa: CASSFSGTSEYEQYF

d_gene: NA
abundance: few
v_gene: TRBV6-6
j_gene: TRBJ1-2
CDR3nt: TGTGCCAGCAGTTACGAGGAATTCTATGGCTACACCTTC
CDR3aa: CASSYEEFYGYTF

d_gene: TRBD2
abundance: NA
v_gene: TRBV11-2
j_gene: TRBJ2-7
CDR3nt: TGTGCCAGCAGCTTAGTTAGGGGAGGGTACGAGCAGTACTTC
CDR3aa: CASSLVRGGYEQYF

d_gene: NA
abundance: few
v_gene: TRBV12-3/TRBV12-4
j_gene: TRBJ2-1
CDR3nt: TGTGCCAGCAGTACGGGCAGGGCTAGCCGAAACAATGAGCAGTTCTTC
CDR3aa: CASSTGRASRNNEQFF

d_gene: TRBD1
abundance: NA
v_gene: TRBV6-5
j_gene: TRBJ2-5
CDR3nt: TGTGCCAGCAGTTATTCTACCGGGACAGAGAAAGAGACCCAGTACTTC
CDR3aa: CASSYSTGTEKETQYF

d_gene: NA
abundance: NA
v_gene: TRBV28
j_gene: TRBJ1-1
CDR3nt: TGTGCCAGCAGTTTAGGTTCGGGGTTTCGGACTGAAGCTTTCTTT
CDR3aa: CASSLGSGFRTEAFF

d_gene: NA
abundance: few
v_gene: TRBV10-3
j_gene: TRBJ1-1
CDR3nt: TGTGCCATCAGTGGGTCTAGTACGAGTAACACTGAAGCTTTCTTT
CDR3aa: CAISGSSTSNTEAFF

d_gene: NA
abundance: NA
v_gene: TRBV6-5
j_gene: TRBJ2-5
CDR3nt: TGTGCCAGCACTAAATGGCATGAGCAGTACTTC
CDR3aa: CASTKWHEQYF

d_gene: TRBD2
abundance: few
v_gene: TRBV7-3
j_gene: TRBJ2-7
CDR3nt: TGTGCCAGCAGCCAGGGGGTAGCGGGAGAATACGAGCAGTACTTC
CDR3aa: CASSQGVAGEYEQYF

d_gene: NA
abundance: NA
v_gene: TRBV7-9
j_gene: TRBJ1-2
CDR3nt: TGTGCCAGCAGCTTTTCGACAGGTATATCCCGCGATGGCTACACCTTC
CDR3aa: CASSFSTGISRDGYTF

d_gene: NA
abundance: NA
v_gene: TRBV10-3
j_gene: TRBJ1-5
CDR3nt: TGTGCCATCAGTGAGTCTGTCGGACCCAATCAGCCCCAGCATTTT
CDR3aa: CAISESVGPNQPQHF

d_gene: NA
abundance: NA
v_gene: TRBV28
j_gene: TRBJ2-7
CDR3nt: TGTGCCAGCAGCCGGGGCCTCGAGCAGTACTTC
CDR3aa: CASSRGLEQYF

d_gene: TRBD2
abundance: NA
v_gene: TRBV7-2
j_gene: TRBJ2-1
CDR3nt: TGTGCCAGCAGCTCCCCGGGGGAGGGCCCGGGTGAGCAGTTCTTC
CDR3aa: CASSSPGEGPGEQFF

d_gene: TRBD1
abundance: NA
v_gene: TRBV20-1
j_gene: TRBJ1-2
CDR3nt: TGCAGTGCTAGAGCCGCGGACAGGGGAAACTATGGCTACACCTTC
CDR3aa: CSARAADRGNYGYTF

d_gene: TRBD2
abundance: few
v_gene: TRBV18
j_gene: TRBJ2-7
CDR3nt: TGTGCCAGCTCGCCATCCGGGACTAGCGGCGAGCAGTACTTC
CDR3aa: CASSPSGTSGEQYF

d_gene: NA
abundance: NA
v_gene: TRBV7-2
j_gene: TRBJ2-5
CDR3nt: TGTGCCAGCAGCCCCCACAGGGGCGGGGAGCAGTACTTC
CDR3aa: CASSPHRGGEQYF

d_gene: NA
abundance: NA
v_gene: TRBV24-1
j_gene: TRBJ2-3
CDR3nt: TGTGCCACCAGTGATCCCGGGGACCTAATCACAGATACGCAGTATTTT
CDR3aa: CATSDPGDLITDTQYF

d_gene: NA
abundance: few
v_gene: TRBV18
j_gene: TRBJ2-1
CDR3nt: TGTGCCAGCTCACCAGCGCCACCGGACAATGAGCAGTTCTTC
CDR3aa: CASSPAPPDNEQFF

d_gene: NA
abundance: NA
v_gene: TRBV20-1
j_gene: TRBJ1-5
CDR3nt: TGCAGTGCTAGAGAGGTTCAGGGCGATAGCAATCAGCCCCAGCATTTT
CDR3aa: CSAREVQGDSNQPQHF